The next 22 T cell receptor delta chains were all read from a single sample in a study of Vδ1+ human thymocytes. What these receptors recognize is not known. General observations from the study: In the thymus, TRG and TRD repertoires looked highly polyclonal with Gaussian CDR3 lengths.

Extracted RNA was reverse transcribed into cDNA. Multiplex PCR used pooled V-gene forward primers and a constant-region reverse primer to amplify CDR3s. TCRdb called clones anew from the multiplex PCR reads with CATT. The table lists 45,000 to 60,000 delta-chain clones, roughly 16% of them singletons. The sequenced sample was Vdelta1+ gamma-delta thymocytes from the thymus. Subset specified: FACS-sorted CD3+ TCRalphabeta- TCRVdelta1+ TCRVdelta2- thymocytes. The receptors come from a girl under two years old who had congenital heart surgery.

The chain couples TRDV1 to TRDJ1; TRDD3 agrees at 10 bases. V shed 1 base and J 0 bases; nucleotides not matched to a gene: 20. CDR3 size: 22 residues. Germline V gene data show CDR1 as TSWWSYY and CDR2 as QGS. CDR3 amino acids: CALGERSPTGGLYPRYTDKLIF. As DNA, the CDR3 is TGTGCTCTTGGGGAACGTTCTCCTACTGGGGGATTGTATCCTCGGTACACCGATAAACTCATCTTT.

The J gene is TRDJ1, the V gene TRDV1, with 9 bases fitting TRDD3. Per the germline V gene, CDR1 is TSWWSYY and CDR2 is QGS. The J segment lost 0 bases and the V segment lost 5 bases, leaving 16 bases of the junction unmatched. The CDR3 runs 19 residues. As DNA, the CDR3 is TGTGCTCTTGGGTCCTGCCGCGGGCCCTGGGGGATCAACACCGATAAACTCATCTTT. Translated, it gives CALGSCRGPWGINTDKLIF.

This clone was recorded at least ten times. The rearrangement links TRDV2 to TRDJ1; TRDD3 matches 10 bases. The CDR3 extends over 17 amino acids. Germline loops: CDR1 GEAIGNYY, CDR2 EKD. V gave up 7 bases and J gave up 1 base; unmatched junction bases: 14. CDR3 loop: CAWQGDTSEGGTDKLIF. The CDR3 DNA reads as TGTGCCTGGCAGGGGGATACGTCCGAGGGGGGCACCGATAAACTCATCTTT.

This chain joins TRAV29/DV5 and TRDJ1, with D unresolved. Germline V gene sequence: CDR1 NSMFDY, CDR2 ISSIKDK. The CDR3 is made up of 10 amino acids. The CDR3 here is CAASTLSLIF. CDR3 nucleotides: TGTGCCGCATCTACTTTATCACTCATCTTT.

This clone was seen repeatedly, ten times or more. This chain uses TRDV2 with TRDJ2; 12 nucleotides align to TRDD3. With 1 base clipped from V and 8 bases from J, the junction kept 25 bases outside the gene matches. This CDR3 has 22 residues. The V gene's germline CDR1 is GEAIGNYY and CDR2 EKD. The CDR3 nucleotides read TGTGCCTGTGACACTATATTCCTTCCTCGTTTCGTACTGGGGGATACAGTGGCACAACTCTTCTTT. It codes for CACDTIFLPRFVLGDTVAQLFF.

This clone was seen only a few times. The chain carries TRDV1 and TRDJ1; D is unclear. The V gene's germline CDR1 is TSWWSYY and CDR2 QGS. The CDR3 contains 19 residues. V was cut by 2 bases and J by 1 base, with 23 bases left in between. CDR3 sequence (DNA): TGTGCTCTTGGGGAAATCGTCCTCGCAGACCGCCACCTCACCGATAAACTCATCTTT. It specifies CALGEIVLADRHLTDKLIF.

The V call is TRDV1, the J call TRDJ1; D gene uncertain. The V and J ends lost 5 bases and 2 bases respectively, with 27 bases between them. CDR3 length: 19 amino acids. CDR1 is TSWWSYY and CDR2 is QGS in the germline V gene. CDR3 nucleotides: TGTGCTCTTGGGAACCCTCGGAATTGTCACTGTAGCAAAACCGATAAACTCATCTTT. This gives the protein CALGNPRNCHCSKTDKLIF.

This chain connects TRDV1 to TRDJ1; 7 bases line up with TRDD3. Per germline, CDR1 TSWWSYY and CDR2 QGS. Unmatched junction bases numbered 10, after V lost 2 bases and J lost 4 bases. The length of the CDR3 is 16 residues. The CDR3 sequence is CALGESPGWGYDKLIF. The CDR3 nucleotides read TGTGCTCTTGGGGAAAGTCCTGGGTGGGGATACGATAAACTCATCTTT.

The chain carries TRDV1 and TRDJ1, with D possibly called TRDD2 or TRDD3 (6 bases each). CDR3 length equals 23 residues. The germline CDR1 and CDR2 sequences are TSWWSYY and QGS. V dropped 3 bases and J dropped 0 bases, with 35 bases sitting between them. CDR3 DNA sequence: TGTGCTCTTGGGGACCGACCCGAGGCCTTCCGCGGCTCTGGGGTAAGATACACCGATAAACTCATCTTT. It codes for CALGDRPEAFRGSGVRYTDKLIF.

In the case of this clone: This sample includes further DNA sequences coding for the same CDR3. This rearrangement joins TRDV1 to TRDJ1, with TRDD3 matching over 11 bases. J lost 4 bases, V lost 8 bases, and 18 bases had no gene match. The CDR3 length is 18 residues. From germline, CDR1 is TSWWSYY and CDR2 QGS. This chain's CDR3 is CALTPLGDTRWGGDKLIF. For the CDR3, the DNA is TGTGCTCTTACCCCTCTGGGGGATACTAGGTGGGGTGGCGATAAACTCATCTTT.

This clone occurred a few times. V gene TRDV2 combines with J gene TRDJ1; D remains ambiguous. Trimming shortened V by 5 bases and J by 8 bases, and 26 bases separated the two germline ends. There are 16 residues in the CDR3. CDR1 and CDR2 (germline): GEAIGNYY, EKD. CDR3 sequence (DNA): TGTGCCTGTGGAAGTGGGAATACCCTAAGGGGCCTAAAACTCATCTTT. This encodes CACGSGNTLRGLKLIF.

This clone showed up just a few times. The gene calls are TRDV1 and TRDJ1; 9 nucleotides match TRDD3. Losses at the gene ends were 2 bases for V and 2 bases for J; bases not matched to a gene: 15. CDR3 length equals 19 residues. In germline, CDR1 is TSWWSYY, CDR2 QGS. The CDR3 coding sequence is TGTGCTCTTGGGGAAGTTCTTCCGTACTGGGGGACCAAAACCGATAAACTCATCTTT. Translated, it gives CALGEVLPYWGTKTDKLIF.

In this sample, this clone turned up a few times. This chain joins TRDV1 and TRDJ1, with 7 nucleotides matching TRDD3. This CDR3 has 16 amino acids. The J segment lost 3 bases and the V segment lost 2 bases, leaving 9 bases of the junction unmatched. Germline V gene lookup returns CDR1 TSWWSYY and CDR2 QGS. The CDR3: CALGEATWGSPDKLIF. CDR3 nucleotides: TGTGCTCTTGGGGAAGCAACCTGGGGGTCCCCCGATAAACTCATCTTT.

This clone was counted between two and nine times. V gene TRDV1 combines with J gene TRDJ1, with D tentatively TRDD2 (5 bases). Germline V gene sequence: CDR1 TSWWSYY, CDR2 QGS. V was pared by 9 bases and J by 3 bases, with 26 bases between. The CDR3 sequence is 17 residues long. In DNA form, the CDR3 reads TGTGCTCTCACTCCCCGCCTACGGGTCCACCCATCCGATAAACTCATCTTT. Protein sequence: CALTPRLRVHPSDKLIF.

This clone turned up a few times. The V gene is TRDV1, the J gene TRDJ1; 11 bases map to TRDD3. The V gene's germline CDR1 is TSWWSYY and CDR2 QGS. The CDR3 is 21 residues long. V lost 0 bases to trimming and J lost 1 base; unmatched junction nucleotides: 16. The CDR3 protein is CALGELARGTWGILSTDKLIF. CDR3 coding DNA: TGTGCTCTTGGGGAACTAGCCCGAGGAACCTGGGGGATACTGAGCACCGATAAACTCATCTTT.

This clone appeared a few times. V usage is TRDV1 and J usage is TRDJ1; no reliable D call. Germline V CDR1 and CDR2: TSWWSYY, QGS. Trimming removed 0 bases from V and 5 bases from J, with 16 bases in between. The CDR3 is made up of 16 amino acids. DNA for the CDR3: TGTGCTCTTGGGGAACTGAGACCCTCGGGGCCGGATAAACTCATCTTT. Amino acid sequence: CALGELRPSGPDKLIF.

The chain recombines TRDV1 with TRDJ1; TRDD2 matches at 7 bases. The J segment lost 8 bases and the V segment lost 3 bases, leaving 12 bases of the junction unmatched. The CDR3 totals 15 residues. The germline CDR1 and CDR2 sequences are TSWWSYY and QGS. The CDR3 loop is CALGDFPTKGGKLIF. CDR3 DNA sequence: TGTGCTCTTGGGGATTTTCCTACCAAGGGAGGCAAACTCATCTTT.

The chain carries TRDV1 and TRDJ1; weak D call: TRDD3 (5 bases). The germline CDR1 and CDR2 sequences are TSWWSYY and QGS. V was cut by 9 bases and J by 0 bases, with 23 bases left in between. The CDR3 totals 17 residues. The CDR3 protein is CALTRPARGANTDKLIF. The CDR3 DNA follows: TGTGCTCTAACCAGGCCCGCTCGGGGAGCTAACACCGATAAACTCATCTTT.

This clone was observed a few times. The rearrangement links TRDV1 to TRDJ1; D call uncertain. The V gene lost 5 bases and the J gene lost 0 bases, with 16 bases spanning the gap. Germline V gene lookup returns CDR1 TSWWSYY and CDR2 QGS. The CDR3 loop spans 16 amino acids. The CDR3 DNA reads TGTGCTCTTGGGAATCCTGGATGGGCCTACACCGATAAACTCATCTTT. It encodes CALGNPGWAYTDKLIF.

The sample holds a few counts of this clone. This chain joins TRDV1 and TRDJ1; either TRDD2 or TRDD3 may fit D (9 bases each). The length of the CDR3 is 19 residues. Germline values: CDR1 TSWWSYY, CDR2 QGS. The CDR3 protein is CALLGLPTGGYRGPDKLIF. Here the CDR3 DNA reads TGTGCCTTGTTAGGCCTTCCTACAGGGGGATACAGGGGCCCCGATAAACTCATCTTT.

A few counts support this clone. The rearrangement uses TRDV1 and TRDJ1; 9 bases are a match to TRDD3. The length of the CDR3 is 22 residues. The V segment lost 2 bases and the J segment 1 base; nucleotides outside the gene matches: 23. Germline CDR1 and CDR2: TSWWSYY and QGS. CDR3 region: CALGESPGHWGTYQYTTDKLIF. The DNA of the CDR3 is TGTGCTCTTGGGGAATCCCCGGGCCACTGGGGGACATACCAATATACCACCGATAAACTCATCTTT.

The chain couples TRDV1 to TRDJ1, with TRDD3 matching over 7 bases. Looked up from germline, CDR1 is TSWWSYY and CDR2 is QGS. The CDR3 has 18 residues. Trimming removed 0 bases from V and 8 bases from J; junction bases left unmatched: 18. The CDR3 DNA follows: TGTGCTCTTGGGGAACTTACCTTGTACTGGGGCCACAAGAAAAAACTCATCTTT. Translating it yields CALGELTLYWGHKKKLIF.